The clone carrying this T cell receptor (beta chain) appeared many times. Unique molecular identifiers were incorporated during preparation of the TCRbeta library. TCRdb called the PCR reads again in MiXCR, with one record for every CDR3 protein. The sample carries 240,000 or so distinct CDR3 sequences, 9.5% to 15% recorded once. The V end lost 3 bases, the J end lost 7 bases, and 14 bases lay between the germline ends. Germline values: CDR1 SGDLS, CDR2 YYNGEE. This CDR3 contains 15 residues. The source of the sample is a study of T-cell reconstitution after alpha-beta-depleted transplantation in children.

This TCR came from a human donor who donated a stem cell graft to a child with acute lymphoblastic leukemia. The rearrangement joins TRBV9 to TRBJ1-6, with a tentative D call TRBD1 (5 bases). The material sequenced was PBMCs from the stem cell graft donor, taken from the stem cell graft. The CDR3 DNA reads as TGTGCCAGCAGCGACGGAGACCAGGGAAATTCACCCCTCCACTTT. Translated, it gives CASSDGDQGNSPLHF.